Below, one T cell receptor (beta chain) is given with its context. The CDR3 consists of 13 residues. Per germline, CDR1 MNHEY and CDR2 SVGEGT. The V end was cut by 3 bases, the J end by 2 bases, with 7 bases between. The data are from a study of blood T cell repertoires in COVID-19. At the level of the study: The origin of the acute and convalescent COVID-19 samples was the United States, Italy and Spain.

Using immunoSEQ multiplex PCR, the repertoire was profiled, and TCRdb retains in-frame clones only, with some absent. This repertoire shows roughly 190,000 clones, approximately 90% found once; its top ten account for 0.45% to 0.65%. The source is a man in his fifties or sixties with acute or convalescent COVID-19. The V call is TRBV6-2 or TRBV6-3, the J call TRBJ2-5; D gene ambiguous. The sample consisted of peripheral blood. DNA of the CDR3: TGTGCCAGCAGTTATGGCAGACAAGAGACCCAGTACTTC. It yields the protein CASSYGRQETQYF.